Each of the 27 T cell receptor beta chains below was sequenced from the same sample in a study of T cells in Graves' hyperthyroidism and ophthalmopathy. RNA transcripts were the template for amplifying TCR beta CDR3 regions. The HTBI primer set served for first-round RT-PCR of the TCR CDR3. TCRdb re-analysed the multiplex PCR reads in MiXCR, keeping a single row per CDR3 protein. The table shows around 500,000 distinct CDR3 sequences, with around 15% occurring only once. The sample taken for sequencing was blood. The receptors derive from a woman in her thirties or forties with Graves' hyperthyroidism.

In its sample, this clonotype was seen a few times. CDR3 sequence reads: CSARISGRALTDTQYF. The CDR3 bases are TGCAGTGCTAGGATCTCGGGACGAGCACTAACAGATACGCAGTATTTT. V and J are TRBV20-1 and TRBJ2-3; the D call may be TRBD1 or TRBD2 (5 bases each). CDR1 is DFQATT, CDR2 SNEGSKA, per germline (reference sequence). V was trimmed by 3 bases and J by 3 bases, leaving 19 bases between them. There are 16 residues in the CDR3.

This clonotype came up many times. The chain links TRBV30 to TRBJ2-5; D possibly corresponds to TRBD1 (5 bases). Trimming took off 3 bases at V and 4 bases at J, with 15 bases between the two ends. The CDR3 spans 14 residues. Germline loops: CDR1 GTSNPN, CDR2 SVGIG (reference sequence). Here the CDR3 reads CAWSSSTVTETQYF. For the CDR3, the DNA is TGTGCCTGGAGCTCGTCGACAGTAACAGAGACCCAGTACTTC.

This clonotype showed up many times. The chain couples TRBV6-1 to TRBJ2-7; perhaps TRBD1 as D (5 bases). Germline V gene data show CDR1 as MNHNS and CDR2 as SASEGT. V shed 5 bases and J shed 0 bases, with 11 bases lying between them. This CDR3 has 14 amino acids. CDR3 nucleotides: TGTGCCAGCAGTACAGACAGCACCTCCTACGAGCAGTACTTC. This gives the protein CASSTDSTSYEQYF.

The table lists this clonotype with a few counts. J is TRBJ2-3 and V is TRBV29-1; 13 nucleotides match TRBD2. V shed 4 bases, J shed 0 bases, and the junction held 10 bases outside the gene matches. The germline V gene has CDR1 SQVTM and CDR2 ANQGSEA. This CDR3 spans 18 amino acids. The CDR3 region is CSVGTPGLAGRSTDTQYF. The CDR3 DNA follows: TGCAGCGTTGGGACCCCGGGACTAGCGGGGAGAAGCACAGATACGCAGTATTTT.

V gene TRBV28 combines with J gene TRBJ2-1; 8 bases line up with TRBD2. The J segment lost 5 bases and the V segment lost 2 bases, leaving 5 bases of the junction unmatched. The CDR3 spans 15 residues. The germline V gene has CDR1 MDHEN and CDR2 SYDVKM. In DNA, the CDR3 is TGTGCCAGCAGTTTACCTAGCGGGTATAACAATGAGCAGTTCTTC. Translation gives CASSLPSGYNNEQFF.

This chain joins TRBV28 and TRBJ2-7; unclear D gene. V lost 6 bases to trimming and J lost 6 bases, with 18 bases between them. The CDR3 extends over 14 amino acids. Germline assignment: CDR1 MDHEN and CDR2 SYDVKM. CDR3 bases: TGTGCCAGCAGCCCACCACTACAGCTTTCCGAGCAGTACTTC. Translated: CASSPPLQLSEQYF. Combining the CDR3 with reference TRBV28 and TRBJ2-7 gives the whole variable domain DVKVTQSSRYLVKRTGEKVFLECVQDMDHENMFWYRQDPGLGLRLIYFSYDVKMKEKGDIPEGYSVSREKKERFSLILESASTNQTSMYLCASSPPLQLSEQYFGPGTRLTVT.

This clonotype was seen a handful of times. The chain carries TRBV5-1 and TRBJ1-1; a weak D match, TRBD1 (5 bases). The CDR3 length is 15 residues. The germline V and J ends were trimmed by 4 bases and 3 bases, with 16 bases remaining between them. Germline V gene data show CDR1 as SGHRS and CDR2 as YFSETQ. In DNA form, the CDR3 reads TGCGCCAGCAGCCCGGGCGGGGGGATGGACACTGAAGCTTTCTTT. It translates to CASSPGGGMDTEAFF.

Comments on this clonotype: Lacking the conserved final phenylalanine or tryptophan, this CDR3 likely reflects a read error. The V call is TRBV3-1, the J call TRBJ1-2; D might be TRBD1 (6 bases). Trimming left V 1 base short and J 4 bases short, with 13 bases between. Per germline, CDR1 LGHDT and CDR2 YNNKEL (reference sequence). This CDR3 comprises 15 residues. CDR3 region: CASSQVRQAFYGYTL. The DNA of the CDR3 is TGTGCCAGCAGCCAAGTTCGACAGGCCTTCTATGGCTACACCCTC.

This clonotype showed up many times. This chain connects TRBV5-5 to TRBJ2-7, with a possible D match to TRBD2 (5 bases). The CDR3 covers 15 residues. With 1 base removed from V and 4 bases from J, the gap between germline ends came to 15 bases. CDR1 SGHKS and CDR2 YYEKEE come from the germline V gene (reference sequence). CDR3 sequence: CASSLSVGVRYEQYF. In DNA, the CDR3 is TGTGCCAGCAGCTTGTCTGTGGGAGTACGTTACGAGCAGTACTTC.

The genes are TRBV19 and TRBJ2-3; D is possibly TRBD2 (6 bases). The CDR3 spans 15 residues. Germline V gives CDR1 LNHDA, CDR2 SQIVND (reference sequence). V lost 6 bases, J lost 0 bases, and 13 bases lay in between. The CDR3 coding sequence is TGTGCCAGTAGGGGAGGAGGTAGCAGCACAGATACGCAGTATTTT. Translated, it gives CASRGGGSSTDTQYF.

In this sample, this clonotype turned up many times. The V gene is TRBV4-1, the J gene TRBJ2-5; 7 bases fit TRBD1. The CDR3 extends over 18 amino acids. V lost 1 base and J lost 2; bases outside the gene matches: 13. From germline, CDR1 is MGHRA and CDR2 YSYEKL. CDR3 residues: CASSQAGTVSLPQETQYF. CDR3 nucleotides: TGCGCCAGCAGCCAAGCCGGGACAGTTAGCCTCCCGCAAGAGACCCAGTACTTC.

Only a few counts were recorded for this clonotype. The chain joins TRBV18 to TRBJ1-6; D unclear. Germline V gene lookup returns CDR1 KGHSH and CDR2 LQKENI. This CDR3 is built from 15 residues. V was shortened by 2 bases and J by 4 bases, with 9 bases between the two germline ends. In nucleotides, the CDR3 is TGTGCCAGCTCACCAAGTTCTGGATATAATTCACCCCTCCACTTT. Protein sequence: CASSPSSGYNSPLHF.

This clonotype has ten or more counts. The V gene is TRBV13, the J gene TRBJ2-3; either TRBD1 or TRBD2 may supply D (6 bases each). Germline assignment: CDR1 PRHDT and CDR2 FYEKMQ (reference sequence). This CDR3 is 16 amino acids long. Trimming left V 2 bases short and J 0 bases short, with 12 bases between. CDR3 DNA: TGTGCCAGCAGCTTACGGGGGACACCAAGCACAGATACGCAGTATTTT. Amino acid sequence: CASSLRGTPSTDTQYF.

This clonotype occurred many times. The V and J genes are TRBV20-1 and TRBJ1-2; 10 nucleotides match TRBD1. The germline V gene has CDR1 DFQATT and CDR2 SNEGSKA (reference sequence). This CDR3 has 13 amino acids. V dropped 7 bases and J dropped 2; count of bases not matched to a gene: 4. Here the CDR3 reads CSVPGQGNYGYTF. The CDR3 bases are TGCAGTGTTCCGGGACAGGGGAACTATGGCTACACCTTC.

On this clonotype itself: Since a much larger clone is just one base distant, this may be a read error. The V call is TRBV3-1, the J call TRBJ2-3; TRBD2 matches at 12 bases. Germline values: CDR1 LGHDT, CDR2 YNNKEL (reference sequence). This CDR3 has 16 amino acids. The CDR3 loop reads CAGSRTSGIGTDTQYF. The CDR3 bases are TGTGCCGGCAGCAGGACTAGCGGGATCGGCACAGATACGCAGTATTTT.

This clonotype was detected many times. This sequence joins TRBV7-9 and TRBJ2-3; D is perhaps TRBD1 (5 bases). The CDR3 sequence is 17 residues long. In germline, CDR1 is SEHNR, CDR2 FQNEAQ (reference sequence). V was shortened by 5 bases and J by 2 bases, with 20 bases between the two germline ends. For the CDR3, the DNA is TGTGCCAGCAGCCCGCACATCCAGGGTTATGACACAGATACGCAGTATTTT. It is translated as CASSPHIQGYDTDTQYF.

The sample holds many counts of this clonotype. The chain combines TRBV13 with TRBJ2-7, with a weak D call TRBD1 (7 bases). The CDR3 spans 14 residues. With 5 bases removed from V and 2 bases from J, the gap between germline ends came to 13 bases. The germline CDR1 and CDR2 sequences are PRHDT and FYEKMQ (reference sequence). The CDR3 DNA sequence: TGTGCCAGCAGCCTGCGGGGACAGCCCTACGAGCAGTACTTC. Translating it yields CASSLRGQPYEQYF.

The V and J genes are TRBV5-1 and TRBJ2-5; tentative D call: TRBD1 (5 bases). V was clipped by 1 base and J by 4 bases, with 8 bases between them. Germline V gives CDR1 SGHRS, CDR2 YFSETQ. This CDR3 contains 13 residues. The CDR3 spells CASSLSTGETQYF. The DNA of the CDR3 is TGCGCCAGCAGCTTGTCTACAGGAGAGACCCAGTACTTC. Supplemented by reference TRBV5-1 and TRBJ2-5, the full variable domain reads KAGVTQTPRYLIKTRGQQVTLSCSPISGHRSVSWYQQTPGQGLQFLFEYFSETQRNKGNFPGRFSGRQFSNSRSEMNVSTLELGDSALYLCASSLSTGETQYFGPGTRLLVL.

This chain links TRBV28 with TRBJ2-7, with 10 positions matching TRBD1. Germline loops: CDR1 MDHEN, CDR2 SYDVKM. This CDR3 comprises 16 residues. J was trimmed by 0 bases and V by 5 bases; bases with no gene match: 7. This CDR3 is CASSGKGTGVSYEQYF. CDR3 in DNA: TGTGCCAGCAGTGGAAAGGGGACAGGGGTCTCCTACGAGCAGTACTTC.

The table lists this clonotype with many counts. The chain couples TRBV20-1 to TRBJ2-1; 8 bases are a match to TRBD2. The CDR3 covers 15 residues. V dropped 1 base and J dropped 7; count of bases not matched to a gene: 9. The germline gives CDR1 DFQATT, CDR2 SNEGSKA (reference sequence). The CDR3: CSARGWAGGLNEQFF. The CDR3 DNA reads as TGCAGTGCTAGAGGTTGGGCGGGAGGTCTGAATGAGCAGTTCTTC.

The rearrangement joins TRBV11-2 to TRBJ2-5; D not resolved. Germline V gives CDR1 SGHAT, CDR2 FQNNGV. CDR3 length equals 13 residues. V shed 1 base and J shed 4 bases, with 7 bases lying between them. The CDR3 loop reads CASSLVPGETQYF. The CDR3 coding sequence is TGTGCCAGCAGCTTAGTACCGGGAGAGACCCAGTACTTC.

This clonotype was counted at least ten times. The chain recombines TRBV5-1 with TRBJ2-7; 7 nucleotides agree with TRBD1. V lost 8 bases to trimming and J lost 5 bases; unmatched junction nucleotides: 10. CDR1 and CDR2 (germline): SGHRS, YFSETQ. The CDR3 contains 13 residues. The DNA of the CDR3 is TGCGCCAGTGCCGGGACAGACGCCAACGAGCAGTACTTC. The encoded protein is CASAGTDANEQYF.

This clonotype was seen repeatedly, ten times or more. This chain links TRBV28 with TRBJ2-4, with 10 bases matching TRBD1. The germline V gene has CDR1 MDHEN and CDR2 SYDVKM. V lost 4 bases to trimming and J lost 8 bases; unmatched junction nucleotides: 8. CDR3 length equals 15 residues. CDR3 loop: CASSSPGQGLDIQYF. CDR3 DNA: TGTGCCAGCAGTTCCCCGGGACAGGGGTTAGACATTCAGTACTTC. The full variable domain, its missing parts supplied by reference TRBV28 and TRBJ2-4, is DVKVTQSSRYLVKRTGEKVFLECVQDMDHENMFWYRQDPGLGLRLIYFSYDVKMKEKGDIPEGYSVSREKKERFSLILESASTNQTSMYLCASSSPGQGLDIQYFGAGTRLSVL.

This clonotype was counted at least ten times. The chain employs TRBV28 and TRBJ2-7; D not certain. Trimming stripped 5 bases from V and 4 bases from J, with 6 bases between. The germline gives CDR1 MDHEN, CDR2 SYDVKM. The CDR3 consists of 11 residues. For the CDR3, the DNA is TGTGCCAGCAGTACCTTTTACGAGCAGTACTTC. It yields the protein CASSTFYEQYF.

The chain links TRBV19 to TRBJ1-5; 8 bases are shared with TRBD1. CDR3 size: 15 residues. CDR1 is LNHDA, CDR2 SQIVND, per germline (reference sequence). With 5 bases clipped from V and 6 bases from J, the junction kept 9 bases outside the gene matches. In DNA, the CDR3 is TGTGCCAGTAGTTCCCAGGGGGCCGTACTTCAGCCCCAGCATTTT. It translates to CASSSQGAVLQPQHF.

This clonotype has ten or more counts. The chain recombines TRBV12-3 or TRBV12-4 with TRBJ1-1; a weak D match, TRBD1 (5 bases). V gave up 4 bases and J gave up 11 bases, with 26 bases separating them. There are 16 residues in the CDR3. DNA for the CDR3: TGTGCCAGCAGTTCACCCGGCCCAGACAGTGGTGGGATCGCTTTCTTT. Translating it yields CASSSPGPDSGGIAFF.

Ten or more counts support this clonotype. The J gene is TRBJ2-2, the V gene TRBV4-1; TRBD2 matches 7 bases. The CDR3 extends over 15 amino acids. Germline lookup yields CDR1 MGHRA and CDR2 YSYEKL. J was trimmed by 8 bases and V by 0 bases; bases with no gene match: 6. The CDR3 loop reads CASSQDLLAAGELFF. The DNA of the CDR3 is TGCGCCAGCAGCCAAGATCTGCTAGCGGCGGGGGAGCTGTTTTTT.